This passage covers 14 T cell receptor beta chains from one sample sequenced in a study of regulatory T cells in long-lasting Graves disease. TCR beta libraries were built with iRepertoire HTBI primers and Arm-PCR of CDR3 regions. MiXCR, run by TCRdb on the multiplex PCR reads, gives a single entry per CDR3 protein. The table includes about 430,000 distinct CDR3 sequences, about 15% detected once. The time point denotes: newly diagnosed GD, antithyroid drugs for less than 3 months. RNA isolated from PBMCs was used to make the TCR library. The same sample was also studied in work on T cells in Graves' hyperthyroidism and ophthalmopathy.

The specimen comprised peripheral blood mononuclear cells (PBMCs), sampled at new diagnosis, from a patient treated with antithyroid drugs. The source of these receptors is a middle-aged woman with Graves disease.

CDR3 residues: CASRVHGDLTSTDTQYF. The CDR3 nucleotides are TGTGCCAGCAGGGTCCACGGGGACTTGACTTCCACAGATACGCAGTATTTT. This rearrangement joins TRBV5-6 to TRBJ2-3; D possibly corresponds to TRBD2 (6 bases). Trimming pared 5 bases from V and 2 bases from J, leaving 21 bases between. Germline CDR1 SGHDT, CDR2 YYEEEE. This CDR3 is built from 17 residues.

Turning to this clonotype: A much bigger clone sits one base away, suggesting this may be a read error. The chain has TRBV12-3 or TRBV12-4 and TRBJ2-7, with 10 bases fitting TRBD1. The CDR3 runs 17 residues. V was pared by 2 bases and J by 9 bases, with 16 bases of the junction left unmatched. As DNA, the CDR3 is TGTGCCAGCAGTTTATGGTACTGGGACAGGGGTTTGAACGGGCAGTACTTC. It specifies CASSLWYWDRGLNGQYF.

This clonotype has just a few counts. The chain employs TRBV28 and TRBJ1-2; 7 bases match TRBD1. The germline CDR1 and CDR2 sequences are MDHEN and SYDVKM. The V gene end was trimmed by 6 bases and the J gene end by 3 bases; junction bases not matched to a gene: 7. This CDR3 has 14 residues. CDR3 sequence: CASRDGGQHYGYTF. The CDR3 DNA reads TGTGCCAGCAGGGACGGGGGACAGCACTATGGCTACACCTTC.

This clonotype was detected ten times or more. The chain carries TRBV11-2 and TRBJ2-7; 11 positions agree with TRBD1. CDR1 is SGHAT, CDR2 FQNNGV, per germline. The CDR3 is 16 amino acids. V lost 2 bases to trimming and J lost 4 bases; unmatched junction nucleotides: 7. The DNA of the CDR3 is TGTGCCAGCAGCTTATTCGACCGGGACAGGGGGTACGAGCAGTACTTC. This codes for CASSLFDRDRGYEQYF. Full variable domain (outside the CDR3, taken from reference TRBV11-2 and TRBJ2-7): EAGVAQSPRYKIIEKRQSVAFWCNPISGHATLYWYQQILGQGPKLLIQFQNNGVVDDSQLPKDRFSAERLKGVDSTLKIQPAKLEDSAVYLCASSLFDRDRGYEQYFGPGTRLTVT.

This clonotype was recorded at least ten times. V usage is TRBV12-3 or TRBV12-4 and J usage is TRBJ2-1, with D possibly called TRBD1 or TRBD2 (5 bases each). V was cut by 2 bases and J by 7 bases, with 12 bases left in between. This CDR3 has 14 amino acids. This CDR3 reads CASSLRFGGNEQFF. Written as DNA, the CDR3 is TGTGCCAGCAGTTTAAGGTTTGGGGGAAATGAGCAGTTCTTC.

This clonotype was seen many times. This chain connects TRBV7-2 to TRBJ2-1; 10 bases line up with TRBD2. CDR1 is SGHTA, CDR2 FQGNSA, per germline. This CDR3 comprises 14 residues. With 5 bases clipped from V and 3 bases from J, the junction kept 1 base outside the gene matches. Here the CDR3 DNA reads TGTGCCAGCAGCCAGCGGGAGGGCTACAATGAGCAGTTCTTC. Translated: CASSQREGYNEQFF.

This clonotype was counted at least ten times. This chain links TRBV15 with TRBJ1-2, with D uncertain. V dropped 0 bases and J dropped 10 bases, with 9 bases sitting between them. The CDR3 runs 12 residues. Germline V CDR1 and CDR2: LNHNV, YYDKDF (reference sequence). This chain's CDR3 is CATSRDVHVYTF. CDR3 DNA: TGTGCCACCAGCAGAGATGTACACGTCTACACCTTC.

This clonotype came up many times. The V and J genes are TRBV12-3 or TRBV12-4 and TRBJ2-5, with a tentative D call TRBD1 (6 bases). Between the trimmed V and J ends, which lost 7 bases and 2 bases, there was a span of 11 bases. This CDR3 comprises 13 residues. The CDR3 DNA reads as TGTGCCAGCACCAACACAGGGCAAGAGACCCAGTACTTC. It specifies CASTNTGQETQYF.

Worth noting for this clonotype: It may be a read error: a sequence one base away is much more abundant. This rearrangement joins TRBV6-1 to TRBJ2-6; D is ambiguous. The CDR3 covers 15 residues. Germline V gives CDR1 MNHNS, CDR2 SASEGT. The CDR3 sequence: CASSADRSGTNVLTF. Here the CDR3 DNA reads TGTGCCAGCAGTGCCGATCGCTCTGGGACCAACGTCCTGACTTTC.

In the case of this clonotype: A much more abundant neighbour one base away suggests this may be a read error. As DNA, the CDR3 is TGTGCCTGCAGTTTACAGGTCACTAGCTCTGGAAACACCATATATTTT. Its translation: CACSLQVTSSGNTIYF. The chain links TRBV27 to TRBJ1-3; a weak D match, TRBD1 (5 bases). CDR3 length equals 16 residues. CDR1 is MNHEY, CDR2 SMNVEV, per germline (reference sequence).

This clonotype has only a few counts. This chain uses TRBV6-2 or TRBV6-3 with TRBJ2-3; TRBD2 matches at 7 bases. Germline CDR1 is MNHEY and CDR2 is SVGEGT. The trim removed 6 bases at V and 3 bases at J, leaving 21 bases unmatched. This CDR3 is 19 amino acids long. The CDR3 is CASSPQGVGGLVLTDTQYF. In nucleotides, the CDR3 is TGTGCCAGCAGCCCCCAGGGTGTTGGTGGACTAGTTTTGACAGATACGCAGTATTTT.

The chain is built from TRBV20-1 and TRBJ2-7; 10 bases line up with TRBD2. CDR3 size: 14 residues. In germline, CDR1 is DFQATT, CDR2 SNEGSKA (reference sequence). Trimming removed 1 base from V and 3 bases from J; junction bases left unmatched: 3. This CDR3 reads CSARVGTSVYEQYF. For the CDR3, the DNA is TGCAGTGCTAGAGTCGGGACTAGCGTCTACGAGCAGTACTTC.

This clonotype came up many times. The rearrangement links TRBV2 to TRBJ1-2, with unresolved D. Germline-derived CDR1 and CDR2 are SNHLY and FYNNEI. The CDR3 sequence is 13 residues long. The V and J ends lost 6 bases and 2 bases respectively, with 10 bases between them. This chain's CDR3 is CASRERTNYGYTF. As DNA, the CDR3 is TGTGCCAGCAGGGAAAGGACGAACTATGGCTACACCTTC.

Ten or more counts support this clonotype. J is TRBJ1-1 and V is TRBV7-8, with D maybe TRBD1 (6 bases). This CDR3 is 18 amino acids long. The germline V gene encodes CDR1 SGHVS and CDR2 FQNEAQ. Trimming removed 6 bases at V and 2 bases at J, with 25 bases between. The CDR3 nucleotides read TGTGCCAGCAGTCACAGCAGGGGTTTGGTGGGAAGTAACACTGAAGCTTTCTTT. Its protein is CASSHSRGLVGSNTEAFF.